The next 3 T cell receptor beta chains were all read from a single sample in a study of T cells in Graves' hyperthyroidism and ophthalmopathy. The TCR beta CDR3 regions underwent amplification using RNA transcripts as the source. In the first-round RT-PCR of the TCR CDR3, the HTBI primer set was used. TCRdb analysed the multiplex PCR reads with MiXCR anew, one entry per CDR3 protein. Of some 50,000 distinct CDR3 sequences in the sample, 48% were seen once. Sequencing input: blood. These receptors were taken from a woman aged 45-60 years with Graves' ophthalmopathy.

The chain links TRBV25-1 to TRBJ2-3; no firm D call. The CDR3 totals 13 residues. Germline V lookup: CDR1 MGHDK, CDR2 SYGVNS. The CDR3 DNA reads as TGTGCTAGGCCGGTTCAGGGCACAGATACGCAGTATTTT. This encodes CARPVQGTDTQYF.

This clonotype was detected many times. The chain is built from TRBV19 and TRBJ2-2, with 11 bases aligning to TRBD2. The ends lost 7 bases at V and 7 bases at J; junction bases unmatched: 11. CDR3 length: 16 amino acids. CDR1 LNHDA and CDR2 SQIVND come from the germline V gene (reference sequence). The CDR3 DNA reads as TGTGCCAGTAAGATAGCGGGGGGGACTCGTGGCGGGGAGCTGTTTTTT. It yields the protein CASKIAGGTRGGELFF.

In the case of this clonotype: The conserved closing phenylalanine or tryptophan is absent in this CDR3, likely reflecting a read error. The rearrangement joins TRBV19 to TRBJ1-5; 8 nucleotides match TRBD1. Germline loops: CDR1 LNHDA, CDR2 SQIVND (reference sequence). V dropped 1 base and J dropped 9; count of bases not matched to a gene: 5. CDR3 length: 14 residues. CDR3 sequence: CASSIVGGTGPQHV. The DNA for the CDR3 is TGTGCCAGTAGTATAGTCGGGGGGACAGGGCCCCAGCATGTT.